Detailed here is one TCR beta chain. This specimen belongs to a study of cytomegalovirus exposure and HLA in healthy donors. The ends lost 6 bases at V and 0 bases at J; junction bases unmatched: 8. This CDR3 has 17 residues. Germline-derived CDR1 and CDR2 are LNHDA and SQIVND (reference sequence). The PCR contained 60 Vbeta and 13 Jbeta primers. Method: immunoSEQ multiplex PCR; TCRdb's copy keeps in-frame clones and lacks some. This sample has around 160,000 clones; 55% to 70% occur once, and the top ten carry around 3%. This TCR derives from a woman aged 40-49 years in good health and CMV-seropositive. Sequencing used PBMCs. J is TRBJ2-3 and V is TRBV19; TRBD2 agrees at 11 bases. This chain's CDR3 is CASSPGLAVVSTDTQYF. CDR3 bases: TGTGCCAGTAGCCCGGGACTAGCGGTCGTTAGCACAGATACGCAGTATTTT.